This TCR beta chain came from a study of T cells in Graves' hyperthyroidism and ophthalmopathy. With 2 bases removed from V and 2 bases from J, the gap between germline ends came to 7 bases. The CDR3 is 14 amino acids. The germline V gene encodes CDR1 KGHDR and CDR2 SFDVKD. This clonotype was seen ten or more times. From RNA transcripts, TCR beta CDR3 regions were amplified. Carried out on the TCR CDR3, a first-round RT-PCR used the HTBI primer set. TCRdb re-called the multiplex PCR reads with MiXCR, one entry per CDR3 protein. The sample lists some 510,000 distinct CDR3 sequences; under 60% were seen once.

The chain combines TRBV24-1 with TRBJ2-3, with D uncertain. This sequence was found in a woman between 18 and 29 years old with Graves' hyperthyroidism. Source material: peripheral blood or thyroid tissue (not recorded which). The CDR3 nucleotides read TGTGCCACCAGTGATTCTGGCTTCACAGATACGCAGTATTTT. Its translation: CATSDSGFTDTQYF.